Described below is a single T cell receptor (beta chain) sequence and its context. The antigen remains unidentified. The assay was immunoSEQ multiplex PCR, and TCRdb's table has in-frame clones only and misses some. Of 360,000 or so clones in the sample, roughly 91% are singletons; the top ten hold around 3.7%. CDR3 length equals 14 residues. Germline-derived CDR1 and CDR2 are MNHEY and SMNVEV (reference sequence). Trimming removed 0 bases from V and 4 bases from J, with 9 bases in between. Treatment: roughly 19 received Ad26.COV2.S at low or high dose, single or two shots; 5 received placebo; per-sample allocation not given. Collection of samples fell on day 63 after the first vaccine or placebo injection. Its platform was an Ad26 vector, and its expressed antigen was Wuhan-strain SARS-CoV-2 spike. The record originates from a study of Ad26.COV2.S vaccination and SARS-CoV-2 variants. Whole-study findings and limits: Non-spike TCR breadth was similar in vaccine and placebo recipients. After vaccination, reports described spike-specific CD8+ and CD4+ T cell responses as showing substantial breadth.

Here the sequenced sample was peripheral blood, taken in a trial of Ad26.COV2.S vaccine versus placebo. The chain has TRBV27 and TRBJ1-1; D is perhaps TRBD1 (5 bases). This clonotype was sampled from a person aged 18-65 years who received the Ad26.COV2.S COVID-19 vaccine or a placebo. CDR3 in DNA: TGTGCCAGCAGTTTATCACCAGGGAGCACTGAAGCTTTCTTT. Translated, it gives CASSLSPGSTEAFF.